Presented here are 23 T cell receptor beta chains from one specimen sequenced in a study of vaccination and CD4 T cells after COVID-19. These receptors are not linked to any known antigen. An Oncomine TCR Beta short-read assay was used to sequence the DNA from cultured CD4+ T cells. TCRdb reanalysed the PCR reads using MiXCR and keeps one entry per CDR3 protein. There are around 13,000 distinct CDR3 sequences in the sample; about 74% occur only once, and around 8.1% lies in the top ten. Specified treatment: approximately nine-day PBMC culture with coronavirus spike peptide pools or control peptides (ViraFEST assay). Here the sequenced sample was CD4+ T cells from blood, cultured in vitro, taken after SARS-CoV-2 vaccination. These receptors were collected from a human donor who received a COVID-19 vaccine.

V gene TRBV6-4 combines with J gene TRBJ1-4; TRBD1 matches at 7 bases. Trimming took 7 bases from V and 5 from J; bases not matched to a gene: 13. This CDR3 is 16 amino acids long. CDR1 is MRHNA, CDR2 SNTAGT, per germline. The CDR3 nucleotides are TGTGCCAGCACTACCCCATCCGGGACAGCAAATGAAAAACTGTTTTTT. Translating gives CASTTPSGTANEKLFF.

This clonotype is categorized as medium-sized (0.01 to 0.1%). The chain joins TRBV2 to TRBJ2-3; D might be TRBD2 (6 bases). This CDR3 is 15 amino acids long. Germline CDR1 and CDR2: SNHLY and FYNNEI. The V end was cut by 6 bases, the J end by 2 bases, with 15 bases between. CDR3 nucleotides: TGTGCCAGCAGCTCCGTGACTAGGCCCACAGATACGCAGTATTTT. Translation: CASSSVTRPTDTQYF.

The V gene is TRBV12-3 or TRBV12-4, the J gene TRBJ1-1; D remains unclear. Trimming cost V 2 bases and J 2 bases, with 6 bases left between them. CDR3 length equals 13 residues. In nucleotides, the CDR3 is TGTGCCAGCAGTTTAAGAGAAAACACTGAAGCTTTCTTT. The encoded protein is CASSLRENTEAFF.

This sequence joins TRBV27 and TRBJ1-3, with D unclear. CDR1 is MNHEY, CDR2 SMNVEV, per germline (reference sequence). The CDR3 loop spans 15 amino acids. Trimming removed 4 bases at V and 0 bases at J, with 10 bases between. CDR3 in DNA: TGTGCCAGCAGTTGGCCCGGGCTCTCTGGAAACACCATATATTTT. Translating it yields CASSWPGLSGNTIYF.

CDR3 residues: CASSRTGYNQPQHF. The CDR3 region has the DNA TGTGCCAGCAGCCGGACAGGGTACAATCAGCCCCAGCATTTT. This rearrangement joins TRBV7-2 to TRBJ1-5, with 8 nucleotides matching TRBD1. After removal of 5 bases from V and 3 bases from J, the junction contained 3 bases not matched to a gene. The CDR3 length is 14 residues. Germline loops: CDR1 SGHTA, CDR2 FQGNSA.

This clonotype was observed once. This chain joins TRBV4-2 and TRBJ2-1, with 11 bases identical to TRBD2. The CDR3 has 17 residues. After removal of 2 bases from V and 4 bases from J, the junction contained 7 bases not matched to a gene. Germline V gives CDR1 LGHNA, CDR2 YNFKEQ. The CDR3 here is CASSQLSGRVLYNEQFF. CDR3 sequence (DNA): TGTGCCAGCAGCCAACTTAGCGGGAGGGTTTTGTACAATGAGCAGTTCTTC.

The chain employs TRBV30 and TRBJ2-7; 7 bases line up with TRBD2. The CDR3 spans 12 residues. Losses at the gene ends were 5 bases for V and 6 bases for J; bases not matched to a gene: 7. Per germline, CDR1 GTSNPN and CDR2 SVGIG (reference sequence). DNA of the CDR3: TGTGCCTGGGGGAGGGCAAGCTCCGAGCAGTACTTC. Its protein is CAWGRASSEQYF.

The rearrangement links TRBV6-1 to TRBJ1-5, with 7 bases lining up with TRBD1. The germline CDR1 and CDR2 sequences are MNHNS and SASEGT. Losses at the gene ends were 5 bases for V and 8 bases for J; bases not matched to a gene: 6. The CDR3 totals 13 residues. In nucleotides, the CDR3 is TGTGCCAGCAGTCTTAACAGGGGAGAGCCCCAGCATTTT. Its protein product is CASSLNRGEPQHF.

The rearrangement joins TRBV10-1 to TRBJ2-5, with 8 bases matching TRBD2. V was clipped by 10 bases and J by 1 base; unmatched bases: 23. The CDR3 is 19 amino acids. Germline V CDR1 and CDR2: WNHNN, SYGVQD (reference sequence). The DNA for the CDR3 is TGCGCCACCATAATCTTAGTGAGTTATCGGGGGGGAAGCCAAGAGACCCAGTACTTC. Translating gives CATIILVSYRGGSQETQYF.

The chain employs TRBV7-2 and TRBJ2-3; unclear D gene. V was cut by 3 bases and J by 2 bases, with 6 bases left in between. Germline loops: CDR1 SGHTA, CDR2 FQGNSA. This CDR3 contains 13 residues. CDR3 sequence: CASSFGITDTQYF. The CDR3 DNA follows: TGTGCCAGCAGCTTCGGCATCACAGATACGCAGTATTTT.

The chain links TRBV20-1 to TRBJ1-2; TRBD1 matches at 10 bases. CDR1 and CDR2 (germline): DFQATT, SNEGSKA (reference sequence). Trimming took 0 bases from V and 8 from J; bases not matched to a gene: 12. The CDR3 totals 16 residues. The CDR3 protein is CSARESPGTGVWGYTF. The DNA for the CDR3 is TGCAGTGCTAGAGAGAGTCCCGGGACAGGGGTGTGGGGCTACACCTTC.

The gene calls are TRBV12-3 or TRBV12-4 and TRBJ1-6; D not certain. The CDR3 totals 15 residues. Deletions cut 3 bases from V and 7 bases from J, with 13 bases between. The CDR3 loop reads CASSLSLGGNSPLHF. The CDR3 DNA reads TGTGCCAGCAGTTTGTCGCTCGGAGGGAATTCACCCCTCCACTTT.

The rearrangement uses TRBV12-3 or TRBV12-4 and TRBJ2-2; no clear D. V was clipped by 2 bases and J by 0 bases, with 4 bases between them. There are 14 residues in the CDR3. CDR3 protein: CASSLLANTGELFF. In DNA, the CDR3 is TGTGCCAGCAGTTTACTAGCGAACACCGGGGAGCTGTTTTTT.

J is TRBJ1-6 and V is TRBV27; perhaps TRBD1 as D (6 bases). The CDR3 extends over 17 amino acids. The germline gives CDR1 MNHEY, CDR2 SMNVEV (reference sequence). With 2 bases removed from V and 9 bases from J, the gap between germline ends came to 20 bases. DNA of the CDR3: TGTGCCAGCAGTTTAACGTTTAGGTTAGGGGGAAGTTCACCCCTCCACTTT. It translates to CASSLTFRLGGSSPLHF.

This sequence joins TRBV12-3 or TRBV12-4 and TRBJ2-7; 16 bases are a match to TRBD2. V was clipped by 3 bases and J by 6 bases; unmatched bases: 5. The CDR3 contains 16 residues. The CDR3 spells CASSLGLAGGPVEQYF. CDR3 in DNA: TGTGCCAGCAGTTTGGGACTAGCGGGGGGGCCGGTCGAGCAGTACTTC.

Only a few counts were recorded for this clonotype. In nucleotides, the CDR3 is TGTGCCACCAGCAGAGATCTGACGGGGTTCAGCTCCTACAATGAGCAGTTCTTC. As protein: CATSRDLTGFSSYNEQFF. This rearrangement joins TRBV15 to TRBJ2-1; tentatively, D is TRBD2 (5 bases). Trimming stripped 0 bases from V and 0 bases from J, with 15 bases between. Germline CDR1 is LNHNV and CDR2 is YYDKDF (reference sequence). This CDR3 has 18 residues.

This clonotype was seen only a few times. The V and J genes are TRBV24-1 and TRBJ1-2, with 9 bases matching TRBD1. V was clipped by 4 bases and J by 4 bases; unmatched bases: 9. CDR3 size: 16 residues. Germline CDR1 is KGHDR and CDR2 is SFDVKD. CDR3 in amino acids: CATSDSGDRAGYGYTF. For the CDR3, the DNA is TGTGCCACCAGTGACAGCGGGGACAGGGCAGGCTATGGCTACACCTTC.

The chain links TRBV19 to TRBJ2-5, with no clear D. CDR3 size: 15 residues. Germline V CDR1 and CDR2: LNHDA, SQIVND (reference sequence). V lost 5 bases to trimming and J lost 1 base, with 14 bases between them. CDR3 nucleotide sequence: TGTGCCAGTAGTCCTAACGGCGCAACCCAAGAGACCCAGTACTTC. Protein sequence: CASSPNGATQETQYF.

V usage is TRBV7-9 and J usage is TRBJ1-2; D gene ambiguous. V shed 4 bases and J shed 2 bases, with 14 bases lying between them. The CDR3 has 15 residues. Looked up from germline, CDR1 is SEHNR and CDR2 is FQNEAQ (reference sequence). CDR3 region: CASSSLGWPNYGYTF. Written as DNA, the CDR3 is TGTGCCAGCAGCTCCCTCGGGTGGCCCAACTATGGCTACACCTTC.

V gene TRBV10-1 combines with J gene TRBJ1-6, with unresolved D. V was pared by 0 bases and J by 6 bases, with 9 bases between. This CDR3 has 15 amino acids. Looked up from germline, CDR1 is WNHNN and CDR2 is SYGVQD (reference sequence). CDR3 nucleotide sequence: TGCGCCAGCAGTGAGTCGAGTCAGGTTAATTCACCCCTCCACTTT. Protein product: CASSESSQVNSPLHF.

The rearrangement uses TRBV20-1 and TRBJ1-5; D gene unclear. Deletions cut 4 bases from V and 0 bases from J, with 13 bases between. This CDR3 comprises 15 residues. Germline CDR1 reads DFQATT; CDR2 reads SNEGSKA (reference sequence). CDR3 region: CSAMLRRDSNQPQHF. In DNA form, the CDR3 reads TGCAGTGCTATGTTAAGGAGAGATAGCAATCAGCCCCAGCATTTT.

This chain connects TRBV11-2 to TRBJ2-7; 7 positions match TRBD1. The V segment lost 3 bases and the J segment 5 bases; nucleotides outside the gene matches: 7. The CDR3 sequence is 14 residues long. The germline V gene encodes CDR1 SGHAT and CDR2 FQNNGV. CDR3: CASSFYDRAHEQYF. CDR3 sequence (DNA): TGTGCCAGCAGCTTCTATGACAGGGCGCACGAGCAGTACTTC.

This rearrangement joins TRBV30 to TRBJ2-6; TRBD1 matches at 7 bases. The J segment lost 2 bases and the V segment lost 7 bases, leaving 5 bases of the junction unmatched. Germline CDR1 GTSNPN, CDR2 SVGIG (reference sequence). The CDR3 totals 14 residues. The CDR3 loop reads CASGQATGANVLTF. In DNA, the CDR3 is TGTGCCTCAGGACAGGCCACTGGGGCCAACGTCCTGACTTTC.